Each of the 2 T cell receptor beta chains below was sequenced from the same sample in a study of blood T cell repertoires in COVID-19. Sequenced by immunoSEQ multiplex PCR; TCRdb stores in-frame clones only, minus some. The sample records approximately 110,000 clones, around 76% being singletons. The sample comprised peripheral blood. The receptors come from a man older than 75 with COVID-19, enrolled during active disease.

The V and J genes are TRBV2 and TRBJ1-2, with TRBD1 matching over 12 bases. CDR1 SNHLY and CDR2 FYNNEI come from the germline V gene. Losses at the gene ends were 2 bases for V and 7 bases for J; bases not matched to a gene: 5. The CDR3 consists of 15 residues. Here the CDR3 reads CASSEQGQGAGGYTF. CDR3 nucleotides: TGTGCCAGCAGTGAACAGGGACAGGGGGCCGGTGGCTACACCTTC.

The rearrangement links TRBV4-2 to TRBJ2-6; perhaps TRBD1 as D (6 bases). Germline CDR1 is LGHNA and CDR2 is YNFKEQ. Trimming stripped 0 bases from V and 0 bases from J, with 12 bases between. The CDR3 is 18 amino acids. As DNA, the CDR3 is TGTGCCAGCAGCCAAGAACAGGGCCTCTACTCTGGGGCCAACGTCCTGACTTTC. Residues: CASSQEQGLYSGANVLTF.